This note documents a single T cell receptor beta chain sequence. The antigen is undetermined. The data derive from a study of OX40 agonist ivuxolimab in advanced cancers. The study's findings and limits: CD8+ T cells averaged more expanded clones than CD4+.

The study sampled blood at baseline, cycle 4 day 1, and cycle 7 day 1. Germline V CDR1 and CDR2: SGHTA, FQGTGA. The CDR3 covers 14 residues. Trimming took off 2 bases at V and 6 bases at J, with 12 bases between the two ends. Produced via immunoSEQ multiplex PCR; TCRdb's table is partial and in-frame only. Here the sample spans under 85,000 clones, over 85% being singletons. The chain links TRBV7-3 to TRBJ2-3; D is undetermined. Material: CD4+ or CD8+ T cells sorted from blood, obtained in a trial of the OX40 agonist ivuxolimab. This sequence was found in an adult with an advanced solid tumor such as melanoma, head and neck, liver or kidney cancer. This CDR3 reads CASSLGLPTDTQYF. In DNA, the CDR3 is TGTGCCAGCAGCTTAGGGCTACCCACGGATACGCAGTATTTT. Complete variable domain (other parts from reference TRBV7-3 and TRBJ2-3): GAGVSQTPSNKVTEKGKYVELRCDPISGHTALYWYRQSLGQGPEFLIYFQGTGAADDSGLPNDRFFAVRPEGSVSTLKIQRTERGDSAVYLCASSLGLPTDTQYFGPGTRLTVL.